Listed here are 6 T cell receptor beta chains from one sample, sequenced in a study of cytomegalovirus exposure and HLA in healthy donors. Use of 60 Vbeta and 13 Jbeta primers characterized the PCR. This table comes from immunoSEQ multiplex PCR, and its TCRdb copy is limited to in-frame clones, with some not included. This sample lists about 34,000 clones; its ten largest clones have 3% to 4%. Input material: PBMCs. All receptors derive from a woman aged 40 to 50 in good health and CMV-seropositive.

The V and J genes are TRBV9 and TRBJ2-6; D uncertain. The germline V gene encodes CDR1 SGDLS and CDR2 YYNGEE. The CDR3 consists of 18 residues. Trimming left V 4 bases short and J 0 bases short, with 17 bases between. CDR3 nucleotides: TGTGCCAGCAGCCCACGTACCTCGCAGTTCTCTGGGGCCAACGTCCTGACTTTC. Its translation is CASSPRTSQFSGANVLTF.

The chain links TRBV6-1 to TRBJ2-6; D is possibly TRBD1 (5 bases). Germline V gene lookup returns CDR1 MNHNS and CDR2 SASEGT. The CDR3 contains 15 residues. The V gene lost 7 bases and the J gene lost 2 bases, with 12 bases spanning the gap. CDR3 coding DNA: TGTGCCAGCATACCCGACAGAGCTGGGGCCAACGTCCTGACTTTC. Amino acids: CASIPDRAGANVLTF.

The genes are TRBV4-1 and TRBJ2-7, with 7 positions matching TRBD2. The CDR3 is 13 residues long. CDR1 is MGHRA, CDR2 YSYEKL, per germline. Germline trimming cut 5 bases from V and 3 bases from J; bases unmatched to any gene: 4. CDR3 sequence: CASSRLADYEQYF. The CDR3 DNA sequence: TGCGCCAGCAGCAGGCTAGCGGACTACGAGCAGTACTTC.

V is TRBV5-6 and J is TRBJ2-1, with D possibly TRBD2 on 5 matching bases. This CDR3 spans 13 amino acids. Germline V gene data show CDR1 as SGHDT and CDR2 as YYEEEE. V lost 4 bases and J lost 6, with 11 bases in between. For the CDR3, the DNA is TGTGCCAGCAGCCCAGAGCGGAGCAATGAGCAGTTCTTC. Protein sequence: CASSPERSNEQFF.

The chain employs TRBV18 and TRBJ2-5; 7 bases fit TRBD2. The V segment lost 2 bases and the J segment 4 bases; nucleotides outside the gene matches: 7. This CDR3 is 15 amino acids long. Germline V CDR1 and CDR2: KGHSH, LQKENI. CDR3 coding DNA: TGTGCCAGCTCACCAGGAGCGGGAAGAGGAGAGACCCAGTACTTC. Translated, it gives CASSPGAGRGETQYF.

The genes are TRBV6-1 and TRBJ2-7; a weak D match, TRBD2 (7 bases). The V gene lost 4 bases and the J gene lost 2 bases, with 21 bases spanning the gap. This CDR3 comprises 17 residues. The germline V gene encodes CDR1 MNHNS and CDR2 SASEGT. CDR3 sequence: CASSGEGHPRLTYEQYF. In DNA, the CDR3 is TGTGCCAGCAGTGGGGAGGGACACCCGAGATTAACCTACGAGCAGTACTTC.